This T cell receptor (beta chain) was found in a study of T cell responses to AZD1222 COVID-19 vaccine. Study-wide background: Analyses pooled second doses at about 4 or about 12 weeks. Study-wide points: The study identified only six AZD1222 recipients as seropositive at baseline. Spike-specific TCRs gained breadth and depth after people received two AZD1222 doses.

TCRdb keeps only in-frame clones here, not all; method: immunoSEQ multiplex PCR. This sample carries 100,000 to 110,000 clones, about nine tenths of them seen once, and the ten largest clones take over 1.5%. Trimming took off 3 bases at V and 0 bases at J, with 6 bases between the two ends. Germline V gene lookup returns CDR1 MNHNY and CDR2 SVGAGI (reference sequence). The CDR3 extends over 14 amino acids. On this clone: Its target is not known. Other DNA sequences in the same sample also yield this CDR3.

The origin of this receptor is an adult in good health. The V and J genes are TRBV6-6 and TRBJ1-3; the D is unclear. Here the sequenced sample was peripheral blood, taken on day 0 of AZD1222 vaccination. This chain's CDR3 is CASSYSGSGNTIYF. The CDR3 DNA follows: TGTGCCAGCAGTTATTCGGGCTCTGGAAACACCATATATTTT.